Listed here are 9 T cell receptor beta chains from one sample, sequenced in a study of T cell clonality in common variable immunodeficiency. TCRdb keeps only in-frame clones here, not all; method: immunoSEQ multiplex PCR. This sample carries tens of thousands of clones, none of them present only once. Sequencing used peripheral blood mononuclear cells. The receptors were gathered from a person between 18 and 70 years old in good health.

This clone was counted at least ten times. The DNA ends 3 residues before the CDR3 does, and the rest of the CDR3 is filled in from the germline J gene. This chain connects TRBV4-2 to TRBJ2-7; TRBD1 aligns across 11 bases. J gave up 5 bases and V 0 bases, and 12 bases lay outside the gene matches. CDR1 is LGHNA and CDR2 is YNFKEQ in the germline V gene. The CDR3 extends over 18 amino acids. The CDR3 protein is CASSQDWADTGQGDEQYF. CDR3 bases read: TGTGCCAGCAGCCAAGATTGGGCCGACACGGGACAGGGGGACGAG.

This clone was recorded at least ten times. Read sequence stops 3 residues before the CDR3 end, and the germline J gene provides the missing end. This chain links TRBV5-5 with TRBJ1-6; D is undetermined. The V and J ends lost 0 bases and 8 bases respectively, with 12 bases between them. The CDR3 is made up of 15 amino acids. Germline V gene lookup returns CDR1 SGHKS and CDR2 YYEKEE (reference sequence). This CDR3 is CASSLVASRDSPLHF. CDR3 bases read: TGTGCCAGCAGCTTGGTTGCCTCCCGGGATTCACCC.

This clone is categorized as medium-sized. Partial CDR3 DNA: TGCAGTGCTGGCGGGACAAATTACGAG. Its translation: CSAGGTNYE. The CDR3 reads in full as CSAGGTNYEQYF. This rearrangement joins TRBV20-1 to TRBJ2-7; D possibly uses TRBD1 or TRBD2 (6 bases each). The read falls 3 residues short of the CDR3 end, and the missing part is taken from the germline J gene. V lost 5 bases, J lost 4 bases, and 12 bases lay in between. CDR1 is DFQATT and CDR2 is SNEGSKA in the germline V gene (reference sequence). The CDR3 has 12 residues.

This clone has at least ten counts. The read ends 3 residues before the CDR3 terminus; that terminus is restored from the germline J gene. The chain uses TRBV10-3 and TRBJ1-2, with 7 bases aligning to TRBD1. This CDR3 is 14 amino acids long. The junction had 9 bases not matched to a gene; V was cut back by 4 bases and J by 7 bases. Looked up from germline, CDR1 is ENHRY and CDR2 is SYGVKD. The CDR3 loop is CAISGGFPGGGYTF. The DNA read from the CDR3 is TGTGCCATCAGTGGAGGTTTTCCAGGGGGTGGC.

In this sample, this clone turned up many times. The CDR3 end lies 3 residues beyond the end of the read and is filled in from the germline J gene. The gene calls are TRBV9 and TRBJ2-2, with D perhaps TRBD2 (7 bases). Trimming stripped 1 base from V and 7 bases from J, with 17 bases between. CDR1 SGDLS and CDR2 YYNGEE come from the germline V gene. This CDR3 has 16 amino acids. The CDR3 loop reads CASSVISGLTGGELFF. The DNA read from the CDR3 is TGTGCCAGCAGCGTAATTAGCGGGCTGACAGGCGGGGAG.

This clone came up many times. The read gets to within 3 residues of the CDR3 end, and the germline J gene fills in the rest. The chain links TRBV10-3 to TRBJ1-4; TRBD1 agrees at 7 bases. The CDR3 has 15 amino acids. Trimming cost V 3 bases and J 4 bases; bases outside gene matches: 5. The germline V gene encodes CDR1 ENHRY and CDR2 SYGVKD. The CDR3 protein is CAISDRQGGNEKLFF. The covered CDR3 bases are TGTGCCATCAGTGACCGACAGGGTGGTAATGAAAAA.

In its sample, this clone was seen many times. Read data end 3 residues before the CDR3 end; the end is taken from the germline J gene. The chain employs TRBV18 and TRBJ2-5; TRBD1 is a possible D gene (8 bases). This CDR3 is 16 amino acids long. V was clipped by 6 bases and J by 5 bases, with 22 bases between them. CDR1 and CDR2 from the germline V gene are KGHSH and LQKENI. The sequenced part of the CDR3 DNA is TGTGCCAGCTCCCCCCAAACAGGGGGGGCATTGGAGACC. This translates into CASSPQTGGALET. The complete CDR3 reads CASSPQTGGALETQYF.

This clone has a count of ten or more. The read stops 3 residues short of the end of the CDR3; the missing end is completed from the germline J gene. The chain carries TRBV7-2 and TRBJ2-2; D gene ambiguous. The germline V gene encodes CDR1 SGHTA and CDR2 FQGNSA. This CDR3 comprises 15 residues. Trimming shortened V by 2 bases and J by 7 bases, and 14 bases separated the two germline ends. CDR3 sequence: CASSLLWAKGGELFF. The CDR3 DNA, read in part, is TGTGCCAGCAGCTTATTATGGGCAAAAGGCGGGGAG.

The sample holds many counts of this clone. The read terminates 3 residues ahead of where the CDR3 ends, so the germline J gene completes it. The chain uses TRBV7-3 and TRBJ2-7; 8 nucleotides align to TRBD1. The CDR3 covers 16 residues. The ends lost 1 base at V and 6 bases at J; junction bases unmatched: 11. CDR1 SGHTA and CDR2 FQGTGA come from the germline V gene. The CDR3 loop reads CASSLMEAGGTGEQYF. CDR3 DNA (partial): TGTGCCAGCAGCTTAATGGAGGCAGGGGGCACCGGCGAG.